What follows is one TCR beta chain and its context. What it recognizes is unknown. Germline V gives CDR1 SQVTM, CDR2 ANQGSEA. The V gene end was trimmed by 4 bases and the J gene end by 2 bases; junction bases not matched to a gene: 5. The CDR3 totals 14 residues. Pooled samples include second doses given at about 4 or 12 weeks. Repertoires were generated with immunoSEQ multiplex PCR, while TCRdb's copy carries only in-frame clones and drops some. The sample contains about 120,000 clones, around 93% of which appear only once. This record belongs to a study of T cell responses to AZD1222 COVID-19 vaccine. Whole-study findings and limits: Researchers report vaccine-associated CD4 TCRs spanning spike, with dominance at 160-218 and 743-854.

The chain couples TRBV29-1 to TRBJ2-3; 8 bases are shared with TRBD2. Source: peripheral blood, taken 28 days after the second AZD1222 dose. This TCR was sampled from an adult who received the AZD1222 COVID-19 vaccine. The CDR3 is CSVAISGTTDTQYF. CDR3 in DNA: TGCAGCGTTGCCATTAGCGGGACCACAGATACGCAGTATTTT.